This is a list of T cell receptor beta chains from one sample in a study of radiation and T cells in renal cell carcinoma. Profiled with immunoSEQ multiplex PCR; TCRdb holds only in-frame clones, not every one. The table includes over 85,000 clones, 70% to 85% detected once. Sequenced here: blood, sampled from a patient whose treatment included radiotherapy and nephrectomy. These TCRs come from a man between 60 and 75 years old with renal cell carcinoma. Each CDR3 is given with its conserved first and last residue. A D gene is named only where the DNA matches it firmly. Rows give clone size only sometimes, using once, few, many, or a class for an expanded clone.

size: NA; J: TRBJ2-1; V: TRBV2; D: NA; DNA: TGTGCCAGCAGTGAGTGGGGGAAGACCTACAATGAGCAGTTCTTC; CDR3: CASSEWGKTYNEQFF
size: NA; J: TRBJ1-2; V: TRBV6-6; D: TRBD1; DNA: TGTGCCAGCAGTCACCGGGACAGGGAATTGGGGGGCTACACCTTC; CDR3: CASSHRDRELGGYTF
size: NA; J: TRBJ2-7; V: TRBV5-1; D: NA; DNA: TGCGCCAGCAGCCGTGGATCCGGCTACGAGCAGTACTTC; CDR3: CASSRGSGYEQYF
size: once; J: TRBJ2-7; V: TRBV29-1; D: NA; DNA: TGCAGCGTTGGGGTTGGCGGCGAGCAGTACTTC; CDR3: CSVGVGGEQYF
size: NA; J: TRBJ1-2; V: TRBV6-4; D: TRBD1; DNA: TGTGCCAGCAGGCGACAGGGGGCGGCTAACTATGGCTACACCTTC; CDR3: CASRRQGAANYGYTF
size: NA; J: TRBJ1-2; V: TRBV5-1; D: NA; DNA: TGCGCCAGCAGCTTAGGAGGTATCTATGGCTACACCTTC; CDR3: CASSLGGIYGYTF
size: NA; J: TRBJ2-2; V: TRBV5-1; D: TRBD2; DNA: TGCGCCAGCAGCTTGGAATCTAGCGGTAACACCGGGGAGCTGTTTTTT; CDR3: CASSLESSGNTGELFF
size: NA; J: TRBJ2-3; V: TRBV13; D: NA; DNA: TGTGCCAGCAGCCCTAACGTTGGTACGCAGTATTTT; CDR3: CASSPNVGTQYF
size: once; J: TRBJ2-7; V: TRBV19; D: TRBD2; DNA: TGTGCCAGTAGTCCTTTTCGGACTAGCGGGAGGCCATCGCGACCTTACGAGCAGTACTTC; CDR3: CASSPFRTSGRPSRPYEQYF
size: NA; J: TRBJ1-2; V: TRBV2; D: NA; DNA: TGTGCCAGCAGTGGGGACACGACTAACTATGGCTACACCTTC; CDR3: CASSGDTTNYGYTF
size: NA; J: TRBJ1-2; V: TRBV5-1; D: TRBD1; DNA: TGCGCCAGCAGCACGGGACAGGGGGCGTGGGGCTACACCTTC; CDR3: CASSTGQGAWGYTF
size: NA; J: TRBJ2-5; V: TRBV4-2; D: NA; DNA: TGTGCCAGCAGCCAAGAGCGGGGCCTGACCCAGTACTTC; CDR3: CASSQERGLTQYF
size: NA; J: TRBJ1-2; V: TRBV10-3; D: TRBD1; DNA: TGTGCCGGGGGACTGACAGGGTTGGATGGCTACACCTTC; CDR3: CAGGLTGLDGYTF
size: NA; J: TRBJ2-5; V: TRBV7-7; D: NA; DNA: TGTGCCAGCAGCTTAGATCGTAGCGCCACCCGGTACTTC; CDR3: CASSLDRSATRYF
size: NA; J: TRBJ2-5; V: TRBV5-1; D: TRBD1; DNA: TGCGCCAGCAGCCACGGGACAGGGGAAGAGACCCAGTACTTC; CDR3: CASSHGTGEETQYF
size: NA; J: TRBJ1-5; V: TRBV28; D: NA; DNA: TGTGCCAGCAGTTCCTCGGGGGACCGAAGCAATCAGCCCCAGCATTTT; CDR3: CASSSSGDRSNQPQHF
size: NA; J: TRBJ2-1; V: TRBV5-1; D: NA; DNA: TGCGCCAGCAGCAGAAACAGGGAGTACAATGAGCAGTTCTTC; CDR3: CASSRNREYNEQFF
size: many; J: TRBJ2-1; V: TRBV19; D: TRBD2; DNA: TGTGCCAGTAGTACTAGCGGGGCCTACAATGAGCAGTTCTTC; CDR3: CASSTSGAYNEQFF
size: NA; J: TRBJ2-5; V: TRBV27; D: TRBD2; DNA: TGTGCCAGCAGTTCCCAGACTAGCGGGACTGAGAAGACCCAGTACTTC; CDR3: CASSSQTSGTEKTQYF
size: NA; J: TRBJ2-7; V: TRBV30; D: TRBD1; DNA: TGTGCCTTCCAGGGGGCCGGTTACGAGCAGTACTTC; CDR3: CAFQGAGYEQYF